This T cell receptor beta chain is drawn from a study of technical replicates of blood from a few donors. Assay used: immunoSEQ multiplex PCR; TCRdb lists only in-frame clones, some missing. The repertoire holds 65,000 to 85,000 clones, with roughly 96% as singletons. Per the germline V gene, CDR1 is SQVTM and CDR2 is ANQGSEA. Losses at the gene ends were 3 bases for V and 6 bases for J; bases not matched to a gene: 4. This CDR3 region has 14 residues. Sequenced sample: T cells isolated from PBMCs. The V and J genes are TRBV29-1 and TRBJ2-3, with 12 bases matching TRBD1. The origin of this receptor is a human donor in good health. The CDR3 is CSVEGQGARDTQYF. In DNA, the CDR3 is TGCAGCGTTGAGGGACAGGGGGCTCGGGATACGCAGTATTTT.